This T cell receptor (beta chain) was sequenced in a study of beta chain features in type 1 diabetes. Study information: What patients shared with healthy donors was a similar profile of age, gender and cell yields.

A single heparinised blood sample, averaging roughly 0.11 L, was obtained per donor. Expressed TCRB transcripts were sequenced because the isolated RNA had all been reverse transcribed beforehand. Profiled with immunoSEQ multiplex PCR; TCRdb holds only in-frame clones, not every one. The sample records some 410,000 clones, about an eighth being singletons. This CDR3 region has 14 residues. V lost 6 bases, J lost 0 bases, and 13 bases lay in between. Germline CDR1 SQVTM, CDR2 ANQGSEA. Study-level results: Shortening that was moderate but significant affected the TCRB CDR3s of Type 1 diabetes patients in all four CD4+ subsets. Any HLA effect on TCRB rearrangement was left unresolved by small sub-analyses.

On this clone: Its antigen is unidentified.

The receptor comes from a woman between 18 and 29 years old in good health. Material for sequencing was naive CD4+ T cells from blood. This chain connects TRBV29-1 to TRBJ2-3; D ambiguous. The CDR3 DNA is TGCAGCGTGAAGCCGCCCTCAAGCACAGATACGCAGTATTTT. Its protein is CSVKPPSSTDTQYF.